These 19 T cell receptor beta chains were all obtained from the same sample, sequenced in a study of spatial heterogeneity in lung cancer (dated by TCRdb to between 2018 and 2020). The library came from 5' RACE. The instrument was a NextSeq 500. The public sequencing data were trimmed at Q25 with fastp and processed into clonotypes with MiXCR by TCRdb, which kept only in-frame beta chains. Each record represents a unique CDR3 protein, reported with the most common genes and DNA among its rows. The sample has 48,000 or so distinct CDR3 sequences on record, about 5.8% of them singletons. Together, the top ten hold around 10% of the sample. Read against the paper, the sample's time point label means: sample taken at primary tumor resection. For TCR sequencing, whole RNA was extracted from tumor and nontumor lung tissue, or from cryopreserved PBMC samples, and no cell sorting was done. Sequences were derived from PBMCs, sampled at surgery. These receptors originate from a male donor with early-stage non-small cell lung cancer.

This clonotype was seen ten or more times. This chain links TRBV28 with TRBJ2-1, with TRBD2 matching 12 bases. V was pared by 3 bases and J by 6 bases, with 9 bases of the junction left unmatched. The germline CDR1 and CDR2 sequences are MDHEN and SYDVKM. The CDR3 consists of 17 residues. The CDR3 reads CASSFQPLAGGPNEQFF. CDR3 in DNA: TGTGCCAGCAGTTTCCAACCCCTAGCGGGAGGGCCCAATGAGCAGTTCTTC.

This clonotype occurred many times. The CDR3 bases are TGTGCCAGCACCCGGTACGGCTCCTACAATGAGCAGTTCTTC. Translating it yields CASTRYGSYNEQFF. The genes are TRBV6-2 or TRBV6-3 and TRBJ2-1; D unresolved. Trimming shortened V by 7 bases and J by 0 bases, and 10 bases separated the two germline ends. Germline values: CDR1 MNHEY, CDR2 SVGEGT. CDR3 length: 14 amino acids.

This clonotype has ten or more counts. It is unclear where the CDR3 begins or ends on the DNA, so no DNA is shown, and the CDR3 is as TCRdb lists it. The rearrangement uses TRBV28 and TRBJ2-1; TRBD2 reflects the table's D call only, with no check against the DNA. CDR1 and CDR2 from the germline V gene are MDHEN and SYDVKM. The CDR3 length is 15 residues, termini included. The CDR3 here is CASSSSVAGGNEQFF.

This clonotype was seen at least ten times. The CDR3 sequence: CSVGFREDYGYTF. CDR3 sequence (DNA): TGCAGCGTTGGGTTTAGGGAAGACTATGGCTACACCTTC. The chain is built from TRBV29-1 and TRBJ1-2; D is unclear. The CDR3 contains 13 residues. The germline V and J ends were trimmed by 4 bases and 3 bases, with 12 bases remaining between them. Per germline, CDR1 SQVTM and CDR2 ANQGSEA.

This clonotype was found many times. Written as DNA, the CDR3 is TGTGCCAGCAGTTACTCGACTAGCGCCTACGAGCAGTACTTC. Translating it yields CASSYSTSAYEQYF. The rearrangement uses TRBV6-5 and TRBJ2-7; 8 nucleotides line up with TRBD2. The CDR3 spans 14 residues. CDR1 is MNHEY, CDR2 SVGAGI, per germline. V dropped 0 bases and J dropped 2; count of bases not matched to a gene: 0.

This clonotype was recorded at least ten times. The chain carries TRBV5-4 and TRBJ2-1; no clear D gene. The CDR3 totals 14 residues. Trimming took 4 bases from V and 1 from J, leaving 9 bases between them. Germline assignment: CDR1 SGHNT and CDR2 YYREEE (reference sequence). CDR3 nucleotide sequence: TGTGCCAGCAGCGGGTCGAGGTCCTACAATGAGCAGTTCTTC. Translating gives CASSGSRSYNEQFF.

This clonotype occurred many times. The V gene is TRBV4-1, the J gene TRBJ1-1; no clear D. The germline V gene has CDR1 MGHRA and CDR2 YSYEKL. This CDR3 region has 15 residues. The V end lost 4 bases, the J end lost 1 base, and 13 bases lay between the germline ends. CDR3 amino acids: CASSPPDWENTEAFF. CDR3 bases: TGCGCCAGCAGCCCCCCCGACTGGGAGAACACTGAAGCTTTCTTT.

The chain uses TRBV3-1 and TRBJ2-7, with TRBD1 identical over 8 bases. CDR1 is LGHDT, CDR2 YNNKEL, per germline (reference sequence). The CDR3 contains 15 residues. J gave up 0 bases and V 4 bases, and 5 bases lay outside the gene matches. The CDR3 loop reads CASSRRTGYSYEQYF. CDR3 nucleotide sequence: TGTGCCAGCAGCCGCCGGACAGGGTACTCCTACGAGCAGTACTTC.

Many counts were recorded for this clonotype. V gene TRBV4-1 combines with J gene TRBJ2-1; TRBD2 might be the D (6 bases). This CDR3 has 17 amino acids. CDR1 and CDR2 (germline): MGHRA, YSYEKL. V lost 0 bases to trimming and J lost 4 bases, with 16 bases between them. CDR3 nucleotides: TGCGCCAGCAGCCAAGATCCCAGGAGGGCCGGTTACAATGAGCAGTTCTTC. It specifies CASSQDPRRAGYNEQFF.

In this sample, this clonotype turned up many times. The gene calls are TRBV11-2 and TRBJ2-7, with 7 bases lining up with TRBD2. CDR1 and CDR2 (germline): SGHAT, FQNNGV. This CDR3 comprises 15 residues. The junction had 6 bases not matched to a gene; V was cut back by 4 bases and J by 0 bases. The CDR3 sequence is CASSSRRTSSYEQYF. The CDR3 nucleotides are TGTGCCAGCAGCTCCCGGCGGACTAGCTCCTACGAGCAGTACTTC.

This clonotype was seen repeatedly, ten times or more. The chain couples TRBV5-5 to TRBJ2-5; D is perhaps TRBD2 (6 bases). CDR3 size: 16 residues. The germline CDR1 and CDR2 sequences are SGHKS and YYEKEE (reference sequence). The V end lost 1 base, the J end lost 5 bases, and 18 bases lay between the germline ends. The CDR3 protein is CASSLYTGVRQETQYF. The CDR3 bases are TGTGCCAGCAGCTTGTACACGGGAGTCAGGCAGGAGACCCAGTACTTC.

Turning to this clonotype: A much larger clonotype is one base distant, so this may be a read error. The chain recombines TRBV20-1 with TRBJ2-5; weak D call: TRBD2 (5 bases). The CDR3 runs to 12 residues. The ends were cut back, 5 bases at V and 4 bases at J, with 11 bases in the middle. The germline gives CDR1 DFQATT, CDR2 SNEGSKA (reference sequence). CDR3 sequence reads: CSAVWRSETQYF. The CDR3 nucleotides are TGCAGTGCTGTCTGGAGGTCAGAGACCCAGTACTTC.

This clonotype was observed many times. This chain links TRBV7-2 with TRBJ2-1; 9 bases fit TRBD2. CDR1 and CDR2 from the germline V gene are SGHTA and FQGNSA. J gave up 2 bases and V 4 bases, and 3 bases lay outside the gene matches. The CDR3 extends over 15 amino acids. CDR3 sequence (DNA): TGTGCCAGCAGCTCCCTAGCGGGGACCTACAATGAGCAGTTCTTC. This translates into CASSSLAGTYNEQFF. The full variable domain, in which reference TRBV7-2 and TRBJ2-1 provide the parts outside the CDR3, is GAGVSQSPSNKVTEKGKDVELRCDPISGHTALYWYRQSLGQGLEFLIYFQGNSAPDKSGLPSDRFSAERTGGSVSTLTIQRTQQEDSAVYLCASSSLAGTYNEQFFGPGTRLTVL.

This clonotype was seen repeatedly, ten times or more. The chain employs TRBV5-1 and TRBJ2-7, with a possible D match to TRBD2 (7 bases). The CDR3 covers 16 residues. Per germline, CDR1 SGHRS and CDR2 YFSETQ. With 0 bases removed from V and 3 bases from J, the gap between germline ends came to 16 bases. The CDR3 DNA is TGCGCCAGCAGCTTGGCAGGGGAAAGGGACTACTACGAGCAGTACTTC. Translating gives CASSLAGERDYYEQYF.

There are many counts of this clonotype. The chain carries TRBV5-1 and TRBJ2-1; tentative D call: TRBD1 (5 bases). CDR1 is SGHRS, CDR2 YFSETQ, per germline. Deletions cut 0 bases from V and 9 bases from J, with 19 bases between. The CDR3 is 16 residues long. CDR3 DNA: TGCGCCAGCAGCTTGGATTTGATGCAGGGCCGCGGTGAGCAGTTCTTC. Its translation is CASSLDLMQGRGEQFF.

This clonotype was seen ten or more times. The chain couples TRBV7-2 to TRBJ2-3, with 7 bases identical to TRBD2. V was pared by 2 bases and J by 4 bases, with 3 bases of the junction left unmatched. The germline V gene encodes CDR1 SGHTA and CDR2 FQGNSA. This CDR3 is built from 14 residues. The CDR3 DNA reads TGTGCCAGCAGCTTAAGCGGGAAGTCAGATACGCAGTATTTT. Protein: CASSLSGKSDTQYF. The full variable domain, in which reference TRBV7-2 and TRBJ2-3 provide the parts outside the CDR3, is GAGVSQSPSNKVTEKGKDVELRCDPISGHTALYWYRQSLGQGLEFLIYFQGNSAPDKSGLPSDRFSAERTGGSVSTLTIQRTQQEDSAVYLCASSLSGKSDTQYFGPGTRLTVL.

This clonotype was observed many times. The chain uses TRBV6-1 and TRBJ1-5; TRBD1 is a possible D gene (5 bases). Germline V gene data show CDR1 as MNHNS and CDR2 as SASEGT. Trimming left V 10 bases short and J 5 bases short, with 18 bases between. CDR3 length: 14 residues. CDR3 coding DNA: TGTGCCACTTCGGACAAAAACCACCATCAGCCCCAGCATTTT. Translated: CATSDKNHHQPQHF.

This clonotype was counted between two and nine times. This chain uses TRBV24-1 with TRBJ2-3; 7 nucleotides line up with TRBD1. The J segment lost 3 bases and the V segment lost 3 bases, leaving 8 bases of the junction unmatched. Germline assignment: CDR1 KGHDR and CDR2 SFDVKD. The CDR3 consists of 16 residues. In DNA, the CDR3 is TGTGCCACCAGTGATCCGACAGGGAAAGAGACAGATACGCAGTATTTT. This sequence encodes CATSDPTGKETDTQYF.

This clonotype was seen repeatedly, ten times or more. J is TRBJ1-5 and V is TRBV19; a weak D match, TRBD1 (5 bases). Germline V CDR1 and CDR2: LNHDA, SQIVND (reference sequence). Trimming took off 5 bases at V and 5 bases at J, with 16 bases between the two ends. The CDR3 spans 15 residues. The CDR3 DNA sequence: TGTGCCAGTAGTGCGGGACCCTCAGGATATCAGCCCCAGCATTTT. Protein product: CASSAGPSGYQPQHF.